This T cell receptor (beta chain) was identified during a study of T cells in Graves' hyperthyroidism and ophthalmopathy. Study-wide results and limits: Stable hyperthyroidism and ophthalmopathy were separated using 13 V-J signatures.

TCR beta CDR3 regions were amplified from RNA. HTBI primers were the set used in a first-round RT-PCR of the TCR CDR3. Each CDR3 protein gets one entry after TCRdb re-called the multiplex PCR reads with MiXCR. Among some 550,000 distinct CDR3 sequences listed, about a sixth were seen once. Uncontrolled infection, other autoimmune disease, pregnancy and lactation each barred patients from inclusion. The junction had 8 bases not matched to a gene; V was cut back by 0 bases and J by 4 bases. Germline loops: CDR1 DFQATT, CDR2 SNEGSKA (reference sequence). The CDR3 consists of 15 residues. This clonotype was seen many times. Its target is unknown.

This TCR derives from a woman aged 40 to 50 with Graves' ophthalmopathy. The sequenced sample was blood. The gene calls are TRBV20-1 and TRBJ2-5, with TRBD2 matching 7 bases. The CDR3 DNA sequence: TGCAGTGCTAGAGATCGTGGACTAGTGGGAGAGACCCAGTACTTC. It codes for CSARDRGLVGETQYF.